The rows below give T cell receptor beta chains drawn from one sample of a study of vaccination and CD4 T cells after COVID-19. These receptors have no known antigen. Each CDR3 protein gets one entry after TCRdb re-called the PCR reads with MiXCR. The repertoire consists of 18,000 or so distinct CDR3 sequences, with approximately 57% occurring once and the leading ten covering about 7.2%. This sample comprised CD4+ T cells from blood, cultured in vitro, obtained before SARS-CoV-2 vaccination. Receptors were obtained from a human donor who had recovered from COVID-19. CDR3s include the opening cysteine and the closing phenylalanine or tryptophan. Each record gives: D gene, J gene, CDR3 length, clone size, V gene, CDR3 protein, CDR3 DNA. D genes are given only for firm matches. Only part of the rows carry a size: once, few, many, or a class if the clone is expanded.

TRBD1,TRBJ2-7,16,-,TRBV19,CASSMGRRTGSYEQYF,TGTGCCAGTAGTATGGGACGTAGGACAGGTTCCTACGAGCAGTACTTC
-,TRBJ1-5,12,-,TRBV5-8,CASSSRKQPQHF,TGTGCCAGCAGCTCCAGAAAACAGCCCCAGCATTTT
TRBD2,TRBJ2-5,17,few,TRBV7-2,CASSLVLSSGRRETQYF,TGTGCCAGCAGCTTAGTTCTTTCTAGCGGGAGGAGGGAGACCCAGTACTTC
-,TRBJ2-3,16,few,TRBV28,CASSLGRGLNTDTQYF,TGTGCCAGCAGTTTGGGTAGGGGACTGAACACAGATACGCAGTATTTT
TRBD1,TRBJ1-5,14,-,TRBV19,CASNRDSSHQPQHF,TGCGCCAGTAACCGGGACAGTTCCCATCAGCCCCAGCATTTT
TRBD1,TRBJ1-2,14,-,TRBV5-1,CASSTRGQTYGYTF,TGCGCCAGCAGCACGCGGGGACAGACCTATGGCTACACCTTC
TRBD1,TRBJ2-5,13,-,TRBV28,CASITGGMETQYF,TGTGCCAGCATTACAGGGGGCATGGAGACCCAGTACTTC
-,TRBJ1-1,13,-,TRBV6-1,CASMGVMNTEAFF,TGTGCCAGCATGGGGGTCATGAACACTGAAGCTTTCTTT
-,TRBJ1-1,13,-,TRBV29-1,CSVRQRLNTEAFF,TGCAGCGTTAGGCAACGTCTGAACACTGAAGCTTTCTTT
TRBD1,TRBJ1-5,15,-,TRBV28,CASRPGQVDNQPQHF,TGTGCCAGCAGGCCGGGACAGGTAGACAATCAGCCCCAGCATTTT
-,TRBJ1-2,12,few,TRBV20-1,CSARRDIYGYTF,TGCAGTGCTAGACGGGACATCTATGGCTACACCTTC
-,TRBJ1-5,13,few,TRBV6-1,CASSEGEGQPQHF,TGTGCCAGCAGTGAGGGGGAGGGGCAGCCCCAGCATTTT
-,TRBJ1-2,14,few,TRBV6-1,CASSRLLGSYGYTF,TGTGCCAGCAGCAGACTTCTCGGCAGCTATGGCTACACCTTC
-,TRBJ2-5,13,-,TRBV7-7,CASSLSSQETQYF,TGTGCTAGCAGCTTATCATCCCAAGAGACCCAGTACTTC
TRBD1,TRBJ2-1,15,few,TRBV7-9,CASSPGGQDINEQFF,TGTGCCAGCAGCCCAGGGGGACAGGATATCAATGAGCAGTTCTTC
TRBD2,TRBJ2-4,20,-,TRBV6-1,CASSTHTGLAPYGTKNIQYF,TGTGCCAGCAGTACTCACACCGGACTAGCGCCATATGGGACCAAAAACATTCAGTACTTC
-,TRBJ2-5,12,large,TRBV20-1,CSASPLQETQYF,TGCAGTGCTAGTCCCTTGCAAGAGACCCAGTACTTC
-,TRBJ2-3,14,few,TRBV24-1,CATSGHPSTDTQYF,TGTGCCACCAGTGGACATCCTAGCACAGATACGCAGTATTTT
TRBD1,TRBJ2-5,14,-,TRBV20-1,CSARDFRGQETQYF,TGCAGTGCTAGAGATTTCAGGGGGCAAGAGACCCAGTACTTC
-,TRBJ2-3,14,-,TRBV20-1,CSARDGASMDTQYF,TGCAGTGCTAGAGATGGGGCTAGCATGGATACGCAGTATTTT
-,TRBJ2-5,15,few,TRBV6-1,CASSEALWGQETQYF,TGTGCCAGCAGTGAAGCGCTTTGGGGCCAAGAGACCCAGTACTTC
-,TRBJ1-6,20,-,TRBV6-2/TRBV6-3,CASSYDMDSETSSYNSPLHF,TGTGCCAGCAGTTACGACATGGACAGCGAAACGAGCTCCTATAATTCACCCCTCCACTTT
-,TRBJ2-5,13,-,TRBV19,CASSRQVQETQYF,TGTGCCAGTAGTCGGCAGGTCCAAGAGACCCAGTACTTC
-,TRBJ1-1,14,few,TRBV20-1,CSARWAVDSSEAFF,TGCAGTGCTAGATGGGCGGTGGACAGCTCTGAAGCTTTCTTT
-,TRBJ2-1,13,-,TRBV7-3,CASSLTPADEQFF,TGTGCCAGCAGCTTAACACCGGCTGATGAGCAGTTCTTC
-,TRBJ2-1,12,-,TRBV6-1,CASNLGDNEQFF,TGTGCCAGCAACCTAGGAGACAATGAGCAGTTCTTC
TRBD1,TRBJ1-4,14,-,TRBV12-3/TRBV12-4,CASTADRKNEKLFF,TGTGCCAGCACCGCGGACAGGAAGAATGAAAAACTGTTTTTT
-,TRBJ2-1,14,-,TRBV30,CAWSAANSWYEQFF,TGTGCCTGGAGTGCAGCGAACTCTTGGTATGAGCAGTTCTTC
-,TRBJ2-5,15,-,TRBV28,CASNFWQGRRETQYF,TGTGCCAGCAATTTCTGGCAGGGGCGACGGGAGACCCAGTACTTC
-,TRBJ2-4,12,few,TRBV7-2,CASSYGGDIQYF,TGTGCCAGCAGCTACGGGGGAGACATTCAGTACTTC
-,TRBJ2-3,14,-,TRBV10-2,CASSESEGSDTQYF,TGCGCCAGCAGTGAGTCGGAGGGGTCAGATACGCAGTATTTT
-,TRBJ1-6,16,-,TRBV6-5,CASSSRGRAESSPLHF,TGTGCCAGCAGTTCCCGGGGAAGGGCCGAGTCATCACCCCTCCACTTT
-,TRBJ2-3,14,-,TRBV5-6,CASSLSAGQDTQYF,TGTGCCAGCAGCTTGTCAGCGGGACAAGATACGCAGTATTTT
-,TRBJ1-5,12,-,TRBV6-2/TRBV6-3,CASSSLYQPQHF,TGTGCCAGCAGTTCCCTCTATCAGCCCCAGCATTTT
TRBD1,TRBJ1-1,15,few,TRBV11-2,CASSDRTGGNTEAFF,TGTGCCAGCAGCGACCGGACAGGGGGAAACACTGAAGCTTTCTTT
-,TRBJ2-5,13,once,TRBV20-1,CSAGAVTRETQYF,TGCAGTGCTGGAGCGGTGACGCGAGAGACCCAGTACTTC
-,TRBJ2-7,17,-,TRBV6-5,CASSYPRGAGNSYEQYF,TGTGCCAGCAGTTACCCCCGCGGGGCGGGGAACTCCTACGAGCAGTACTTC
TRBD1,TRBJ1-2,14,-,TRBV19,CASSGQGSNYGYTF,TGTGCCAGTAGTGGACAGGGCTCTAACTATGGCTACACCTTC
-,TRBJ1-1,13,-,TRBV11-2,CASSLDWGTEAFF,TGTGCCAGCAGCTTAGATTGGGGTACTGAAGCTTTCTTT
-,TRBJ2-5,14,-,TRBV11-3,CASSLGGDGETQYF,TGTGCCAGCAGCTTAGGGGGGGACGGGGAGACCCAGTACTTC
TRBD1,TRBJ2-2,16,few,TRBV5-4,CASRKGDRGLTGELFF,TGTGCCAGCAGGAAGGGGGACAGGGGGCTCACCGGGGAGCTGTTTTTT
-,TRBJ2-2,15,once,TRBV7-2,CASSLPNRADGELFF,TGTGCCAGCAGCTTACCTAACAGGGCTGACGGGGAGCTGTTTTTT
-,TRBJ2-2,15,few,TRBV6-4,CASSDSPGNTGELFF,TGTGCCAGCAGTGACTCCCCAGGGAACACCGGGGAGCTGTTTTTT
-,TRBJ1-5,16,large,TRBV23-1,CASNPSGALNNQPQHF,TGCGCCAGCAATCCCTCGGGGGCTCTCAACAATCAGCCCCAGCATTTT
TRBD2,TRBJ2-4,15,-,TRBV28,CASRVAGSLGDIQYF,TGTGCCAGCAGGGTAGCGGGGTCCTTAGGGGACATTCAGTACTTC
-,TRBJ1-6,15,-,TRBV4-1,CASSQALQGNSPLHF,TGCGCCAGCAGCCAAGCGTTGCAGGGAAATTCACCCCTCCACTTT
-,TRBJ2-5,13,-,TRBV7-2,CASSLQLAETQYF,TGTGCCAGCAGCCTCCAACTCGCAGAGACCCAGTACTTC
-,TRBJ1-6,17,-,TRBV5-1,CASSGGAFGSYNSPLHF,TGCGCCAGCAGCGGGGGGGCGTTTGGCTCCTATAATTCACCCCTCCACTTT
TRBD2,TRBJ2-3,17,once,TRBV4-1,CASSQWETSLPTDTQYF,TGCGCCAGCAGCCAATGGGAGACTAGCCTTCCCACAGATACGCAGTATTTT
-,TRBJ1-5,16,few,TRBV6-1,CASSEALTGRGQPQHF,TGTGCCAGCAGTGAAGCTCTAACGGGGCGCGGACAGCCCCAGCATTTT
-,TRBJ2-7,13,-,TRBV7-2,CASSLTVLDEQYF,TGTGCCAGTAGTCTTACAGTTCTTGACGAGCAGTACTTC
TRBD1,TRBJ2-7,14,-,TRBV28,CASSTRTGDYEQYF,TGTGCCAGCAGTACCCGGACAGGGGACTACGAGCAGTACTTC
TRBD2,TRBJ2-7,15,-,TRBV20-1,CSATPPPSGRGEQYF,TGCAGTGCTACACCGCCTCCTAGCGGGAGAGGAGAGCAGTACTTC
TRBD1,TRBJ1-2,17,-,TRBV27,CASSSGQGETSNYGYTF,TGTGCCAGCAGTAGTGGACAGGGAGAGACCTCAAACTATGGCTACACCTTC
-,TRBJ1-1,16,-,TRBV5-4,CASSLGRGIRNTEAFF,TGTGCCAGCAGCTTGGGTCGGGGGATAAGGAACACTGAAGCTTTCTTT
-,TRBJ2-3,14,-,TRBV30,CAWSVQGGGETQYF,TGTGCCTGGAGTGTACAAGGTGGAGGCGAGACGCAGTATTTT
-,TRBJ1-1,15,few,TRBV6-1,CASSRFIVGGTEAFF,TGTGCCAGCAGCCGCTTTATCGTAGGGGGCACTGAAGCTTTCTTT
-,TRBJ2-1,15,-,TRBV2,CARNTERAKGNGQFF,TGTGCCAGAAATACCGAGCGGGCCAAGGGGAATGGGCAGTTCTTC
-,TRBJ1-5,17,-,TRBV2,CASSASDSYSSNQPQHF,TGTGCCAGCAGTGCTTCGGACAGTTACTCTAGCAATCAGCCCCAGCATTTT